Following are 23 T cell receptor beta chains from one sample sequenced in a study of cytomegalovirus exposure and HLA in healthy donors. PCR employed 60 Vbeta and 13 Jbeta primers. TCRdb keeps only in-frame clones here, not all; method: immunoSEQ multiplex PCR. The table includes 100,000 or so clones, roughly 85% detected once. Input material: PBMCs. These receptors were collected from a woman aged 40 to 49 in good health and CMV-seronegative.

V is TRBV5-1 and J is TRBJ2-7, with 11 bases aligning to TRBD1. The J segment lost 0 bases and the V segment lost 4 bases, leaving 3 bases of the junction unmatched. The CDR3 is 15 residues long. Germline V gives CDR1 SGHRS, CDR2 YFSETQ. The CDR3 loop reads CASSAGTGGSYEQYF. DNA of the CDR3: TGCGCCAGCAGCGCCGGGACAGGGGGCTCCTACGAGCAGTACTTC.

The CDR3 nucleotides read TGTGCCAGCAGCCCCGGGACAGGTACCAAAAACATTCAGTACTTC. Translated: CASSPGTGTKNIQYF. This chain uses TRBV7-2 with TRBJ2-4, with 8 bases lining up with TRBD1. Per germline, CDR1 SGHTA and CDR2 FQGNSA. Germline trimming cut 5 bases from V and 2 bases from J; bases unmatched to any gene: 5. The length of the CDR3 is 15 residues.

This clone was seen only once. CDR3 protein: CASSGDSRTETQYF. The CDR3 coding sequence is TGTGCCAGCAGTGGGGACAGCCGTACGGAGACCCAGTACTTC. V is TRBV6-1 and J is TRBJ2-5; 7 bases align to TRBD1. This CDR3 comprises 14 residues. The junction had 7 bases not matched to a gene; V was cut back by 4 bases and J by 5 bases. Looked up from germline, CDR1 is MNHNS and CDR2 is SASEGT.

The V gene is TRBV6-4, the J gene TRBJ2-1; 9 positions agree with TRBD1. This CDR3 comprises 14 residues. Germline V gives CDR1 MRHNA, CDR2 SNTAGT. After removal of 5 bases from V and 9 bases from J, the junction contained 8 bases not matched to a gene. The CDR3 sequence is CASSSGTGYGEQFF. CDR3 bases: TGTGCCAGCAGTTCCGGGACAGGGTACGGTGAGCAGTTCTTC.

This CDR3 is CASSLRQDAEAFF. Written as DNA, the CDR3 is TGTGCCAGCAGCTTAAGACAGGACGCTGAAGCTTTCTTT. The chain links TRBV2 to TRBJ1-1, with D perhaps matching TRBD1 (6 bases). Trimming left V 6 bases short and J 6 bases short, with 14 bases between. The CDR3 consists of 13 residues. Germline CDR1 is SNHLY and CDR2 is FYNNEI.

The CDR3 sequence is CASSQPLAGGPRYNEQFF. CDR3 DNA sequence: TGTGCCAGCAGCCAGCCACTAGCGGGAGGGCCCCGGTACAATGAGCAGTTCTTC. The rearrangement links TRBV14 to TRBJ2-1, with 13 bases aligning to TRBD2. The germline gives CDR1 SGHDN, CDR2 FVKESK. The CDR3 contains 18 residues. The J segment lost 4 bases and the V segment lost 3 bases, leaving 9 bases of the junction unmatched.

J is TRBJ1-2 and V is TRBV7-2; D remains ambiguous. CDR3 length: 12 amino acids. Germline V gives CDR1 SGHTA, CDR2 FQGNSA. Between the trimmed V and J ends, which lost 1 base and 5 bases, there was a span of 5 bases. The CDR3 DNA follows: TGTGCCAGCAGCTTAGACGGTTATGGCTACACCTTC. Translation: CASSLDGYGYTF. Using reference TRBV7-2 and TRBJ1-2 for the parts outside the CDR3, the full variable domain is GAGVSQSPSNKVTEKGKDVELRCDPISGHTALYWYRQSLGQGLEFLIYFQGNSAPDKSGLPSDRFSAERTGGSVSTLTIQRTQQEDSAVYLCASSLDGYGYTFGSGTRLTVV.

The rearrangement links TRBV2 to TRBJ2-1; weak D call: TRBD1 (5 bases). Trimming took 9 bases from V and 5 from J, leaving 17 bases between them. Per the germline V gene, CDR1 is SNHLY and CDR2 is FYNNEI. The CDR3 is 14 residues long. CDR3 DNA: TGTGCCAGTCACAGGACATTCGCTAACAATGAGCAGTTCTTC. Translating it yields CASHRTFANNEQFF.

This rearrangement joins TRBV10-2 to TRBJ2-2, with 12 positions matching TRBD2. This CDR3 comprises 15 residues. Germline loops: CDR1 WSHSY, CDR2 SAAADI. Losses at the gene ends were 5 bases for V and 5 bases for J; bases not matched to a gene: 3. The CDR3 here is CASSTSGGYTGELFF. The DNA of the CDR3 is TGCGCCAGCAGTACTAGCGGGGGGTATACCGGGGAGCTGTTTTTT.

The CDR3 sequence: CASSALGDRGYEQYF. Here the CDR3 DNA reads TGTGCCAGCTCGGCTTTAGGCGACAGGGGCTACGAGCAGTACTTC. This chain uses TRBV27 with TRBJ2-7; 8 bases line up with TRBD1. V shed 8 bases, J shed 3 bases, and the junction held 12 bases outside the gene matches. The CDR3 runs 15 residues. Germline CDR1 MNHEY, CDR2 SMNVEV (reference sequence).

The V gene is TRBV15, the J gene TRBJ1-1; D is uncertain. Trimming took off 4 bases at V and 1 base at J, with 10 bases between the two ends. There are 14 residues in the CDR3. Per germline, CDR1 LNHNV and CDR2 YYDKDF (reference sequence). The CDR3 nucleotides are TGTGCCACCAGCACACAGAACCCGAACACTGAAGCTTTCTTT. This encodes CATSTQNPNTEAFF.

This chain uses TRBV10-3 with TRBJ2-7; D possibly corresponds to TRBD2 (5 bases). CDR1 ENHRY and CDR2 SYGVKD come from the germline V gene. The CDR3 extends over 15 amino acids. Trimming stripped 3 bases from V and 1 base from J, with 13 bases between. The CDR3: CAISEGSVVSYEQYF. For the CDR3, the DNA is TGTGCCATCAGTGAAGGGAGTGTGGTATCCTACGAGCAGTACTTC.

DNA of the CDR3: TGTGCCAGCAGTTTAATACTAGCGGATACGCAGTATTTT. Its protein is CASSLILADTQYF. The chain links TRBV27 to TRBJ2-3, with 7 nucleotides matching TRBD2. V shed 2 bases and J 6 bases; nucleotides not matched to a gene: 2. CDR1 is MNHEY, CDR2 SMNVEV, per germline (reference sequence). This CDR3 has 13 residues.

This clone has a handful of counts. This chain joins TRBV28 and TRBJ2-5; D possibly corresponds to TRBD2 (6 bases). CDR3 length: 16 residues. V lost 7 bases, J lost 2 bases, and 20 bases lay in between. The germline CDR1 and CDR2 sequences are MDHEN and SYDVKM. DNA of the CDR3: TGTGCCAGCACGGTGGGGGGTGCGAAGGGGCAAGAGACCCAGTACTTC. Its translation: CASTVGGAKGQETQYF.

The J gene is TRBJ1-2, the V gene TRBV5-6; no reliable D call. Germline-derived CDR1 and CDR2 are SGHDT and YYEEEE. CDR3 size: 13 residues. V gave up 1 base and J gave up 0 bases, with 4 bases separating them. The CDR3 region is CASSLTANYGYTF. CDR3 DNA: TGTGCCAGCAGCTTGACAGCTAACTATGGCTACACCTTC.

This rearrangement joins TRBV6-1 to TRBJ2-4, with D tentatively TRBD1 (6 bases). V was cut by 2 bases and J by 7 bases, with 18 bases left in between. The CDR3 is 16 residues long. Germline V CDR1 and CDR2: MNHNS, SASEGT. The CDR3 nucleotides read TGTGCCAGCAGTGAACTGGATGGACAGCCTGGGAACATTCAGTACTTC. It encodes CASSELDGQPGNIQYF.

The CDR3 spells CASSHRTWGANVLTF. The CDR3 DNA reads TGTGCCAGCAGTCATAGAACGTGGGGGGCCAACGTCCTGACTTTC. V and J are TRBV7-2 and TRBJ2-6; D is uncertain. There are 15 residues in the CDR3. Trimming stripped 6 bases from V and 4 bases from J, with 13 bases between. Germline lookup yields CDR1 SGHTA and CDR2 FQGNSA.

The chain links TRBV5-6 to TRBJ2-2; TRBD2 agrees at 8 bases. This CDR3 has 15 residues. The germline V gene has CDR1 SGHDT and CDR2 YYEEEE. V trimming: 3 bases; J trimming: 5 bases; junction bases outside the gene matches: 6. CDR3 sequence (DNA): TGTGCCAGCAGCTCAAGCGGGGGCTGGACCGGGGAGCTGTTTTTT. Amino acid sequence: CASSSSGGWTGELFF. Using reference TRBV5-6 and TRBJ2-2 for the parts outside the CDR3, the full variable domain is DAGVTQSPTHLIKTRGQQVTLRCSPKSGHDTVSWYQQALGQGPQFIFQYYEEEERQRGNFPDRFSGHQFPNYSSELNVNALLLGDSALYLCASSSSGGWTGELFFGEGSRLTVL.

This clone was observed a handful of times. The chain joins TRBV4-3 to TRBJ1-2, with unresolved D. The germline V and J ends were trimmed by 0 bases and 2 bases, with 7 bases remaining between them. Germline lookup yields CDR1 LGHNA and CDR2 YSLEER. The CDR3 is made up of 14 amino acids. CDR3 sequence: CASSQESRNYGYTF. The CDR3 coding sequence is TGCGCCAGCAGCCAAGAATCCAGGAACTATGGCTACACCTTC.

This sequence joins TRBV7-6 and TRBJ2-2; 8 bases fit TRBD2. V trimming: 5 bases; J trimming: 4 bases; junction bases outside the gene matches: 6. CDR1 and CDR2 (germline): SGHVS, FNYEAQ. CDR3 length equals 15 residues. CDR3 region: CASSPTSGTTGELFF. DNA of the CDR3: TGTGCCAGCAGCCCAACTAGCGGAACCACCGGGGAGCTGTTTTTT.

This clone was detected once. This chain uses TRBV7-9 with TRBJ2-1, with 7 bases fitting TRBD2. With V trimmed by 2 bases and J by 5 bases, 9 bases remained unmatched. The germline gives CDR1 SEHNR, CDR2 FQNEAQ (reference sequence). The CDR3 contains 16 residues. As DNA, the CDR3 is TGTGCCAGCAGCTTAAGGGAGGGGTCGAGGGACAATGAGCAGTTCTTC. It specifies CASSLREGSRDNEQFF. The full variable domain, rest sourced from reference TRBV7-9 and TRBJ2-1, is DTGVSQNPRHKITKRGQNVTFRCDPISEHNRLYWYRQTLGQGPEFLTYFQNEAQLEKSRLLSDRFSAERPKGSFSTLEIQRTEQGDSAMYLCASSLREGSRDNEQFFGPGTRLTVL.

The chain carries TRBV19 and TRBJ1-2, with D unresolved. CDR1 is LNHDA, CDR2 SQIVND, per germline (reference sequence). This CDR3 contains 12 residues. The ends were cut back, 3 bases at V and 8 bases at J, with 10 bases in the middle. The DNA for the CDR3 is TGTGCCAGTAGTATTCTCCCGGGAGGCTACACCTTC. Translated: CASSILPGGYTF.

The CDR3 sequence: CASSPGTSVVSGELFF. CDR3 nucleotides: TGTGCCAGCAGTCCCGGGACTAGCGTCGTGTCCGGGGAGCTGTTTTTT. The chain couples TRBV6-6 to TRBJ2-2; 10 bases fit TRBD2. Germline V gives CDR1 MNHNY, CDR2 SVGAGI (reference sequence). The CDR3 is made up of 16 amino acids. J was trimmed by 6 bases and V by 5 bases; bases with no gene match: 9.